The 32 T cell receptor beta chains below come from one sample, sequenced in a study of Graves' ophthalmopathy and Graves' hyperthyroidism. Scientists amplified the TCR beta CDR3 regions from RNA transcripts. HTBI primers were employed in first-round RT-PCR, then a second-round multiplex PCR followed. From the multiplex PCR reads, TCRdb called clonotypes with MiXCR, one entry per CDR3 protein. The repertoire holds more than 550,000 distinct CDR3 sequences, with roughly 41% as singletons. The sequencing sample was made of peripheral blood. The receptors were gathered from an adult man with Graves' ophthalmopathy.

This clonotype was seen a few times. The chain combines TRBV5-8 with TRBJ1-6; D not certain. The CDR3 totals 15 residues. Trimming removed 4 bases from V and 0 bases from J, with 8 bases in between. CDR1 and CDR2 from the germline V gene are SGHTS and YDEGEE. In DNA, the CDR3 is TGTGCCAGCAGCGCTATAAGCTCCTATAATTCACCCCTCCACTTT. Amino acid sequence: CASSAISSYNSPLHF.

This clonotype occurred many times. This CDR3 is CASSYTSLGETQYF. CDR3 coding DNA: TGTGCCAGCAGCTATACTAGCTTGGGAGAGACCCAGTACTTC. The J gene is TRBJ2-5, the V gene TRBV7-9; TRBD2 is a possible D gene (6 bases). The germline V gene has CDR1 SEHNR and CDR2 FQNEAQ (reference sequence). Trimming removed 4 bases at V and 4 bases at J, with 13 bases between. This CDR3 is 14 amino acids long.

The J gene is TRBJ1-2, the V gene TRBV19, with a tentative D call TRBD1 (6 bases). The CDR3 spans 14 residues. V shed 1 base and J shed 3 bases, with 9 bases lying between them. Germline V gives CDR1 LNHDA, CDR2 SQIVND (reference sequence). This CDR3 is CASSIGRGDYGYTF. CDR3 bases: TGTGCCAGTAGTATAGGCAGGGGTGACTATGGCTACACCTTC.

This clonotype was picked up a small number of times. The chain combines TRBV30 with TRBJ2-5; D remains ambiguous. The CDR3 extends over 13 amino acids. Germline V lookup: CDR1 GTSNPN, CDR2 SVGIG (reference sequence). V shed 2 bases and J shed 2 bases, with 9 bases lying between them. The CDR3 spells CAWSPGAQETQYF. The CDR3 region has the DNA TGTGCCTGGAGTCCCGGCGCACAAGAGACCCAGTACTTC.

The gene calls are TRBV10-3 and TRBJ1-4; TRBD1 matches at 10 bases. This CDR3 region has 15 residues. Germline CDR1 is ENHRY and CDR2 is SYGVKD. J was trimmed by 7 bases and V by 6 bases; bases with no gene match: 8. The DNA of the CDR3 is TGTGCCATCAGCGACGGGGACAGGGGTGGTGAAAAACTGTTTTTT. The encoded protein is CAISDGDRGGEKLFF.

Comments on this clonotype: A read error may produce the germline difference seen at one junction end. The V call is TRBV9, the J call TRBJ2-6; D may match TRBD1 or TRBD2 (6 bases each). Germline values: CDR1 SGDLS, CDR2 YYNGEE. The CDR3 spans 14 residues. CDR3 coding DNA: TGTGCCAGCAGCGTAGGTGGAGGGGGCAACGTCCTGACTTTC. This codes for CASSVGGGGNVLTF.

CDR3 sequence: CASSAGLAGVTDTQYF. CDR3 DNA sequence: TGTGCCAGCAGCGCCGGACTAGCGGGAGTCACAGATACGCAGTATTTT. The chain recombines TRBV9 with TRBJ2-3; 13 bases agree with TRBD2. The CDR3 runs 16 residues. Per the germline V gene, CDR1 is SGDLS and CDR2 is YYNGEE. V was clipped by 3 bases and J by 2 bases; unmatched bases: 3.

V and J are TRBV7-9 and TRBJ1-2, with unresolved D. This CDR3 is 13 amino acids long. V was clipped by 10 bases and J by 3 bases, with 15 bases between them. Germline CDR1 and CDR2: SEHNR and FQNEAQ (reference sequence). DNA for the CDR3: TGTGCCATCAGTGAAAGGACGGACTATGGCTACACCTTC. The encoded protein is CAISERTDYGYTF. The full variable domain, completed using reference TRBV7-9 and TRBJ1-2, is DTGVSQNPRHKITKRGQNVTFRCDPISEHNRLYWYRQTLGQGPEFLTYFQNEAQLEKSRLLSDRFSAERPKGSFSTLEIQRTEQGDSAMYLCAISERTDYGYTFGSGTRLTVV.

This clonotype was detected ten times or more. The V call is TRBV20-1, the J call TRBJ2-6; no reliable D call. The germline V gene encodes CDR1 DFQATT and CDR2 SNEGSKA (reference sequence). Trimming took 2 bases from V and 1 from J, leaving 0 bases between them. The length of the CDR3 is 12 residues. CDR3 nucleotides: TGCAGTGCTAGATCTGGGGCCAACGTCCTGACTTTC. This codes for CSARSGANVLTF.

About this clonotype: Relative to the germline gene, one junction end is altered; a read error may explain this. The chain recombines TRBV10-3 with TRBJ1-3; D may be TRBD1 (6 bases). This CDR3 has 16 amino acids. In germline, CDR1 is ENHRY, CDR2 SYGVKD. The CDR3 DNA follows: TGTGCCAGCAGTTTTAGCAGGGGCGCCTCTGGAAACACCATATATTTT. Translation: CASSFSRGASGNTIYF.

This clonotype was seen only a few times. The chain couples TRBV19 to TRBJ2-6; 8 nucleotides match TRBD1. J gave up 1 base and V 6 bases, and 11 bases lay outside the gene matches. CDR1 is LNHDA and CDR2 is SQIVND in the germline V gene (reference sequence). The CDR3 runs 18 residues. The CDR3 nucleotides are TGTGCCAGTAGGTGGATGGGCAGGGGGCGATCTGGGGCCAACGTCCTGACTTTC. It encodes CASRWMGRGRSGANVLTF.

This clonotype was seen many times. The rearrangement uses TRBV7-8 and TRBJ2-7; 8 positions agree with TRBD1. Germline loops: CDR1 SGHVS, CDR2 FQNEAQ. V gave up 5 bases and J gave up 4 bases; unmatched junction bases: 7. The CDR3 has 14 residues. This CDR3 is CASSQQGARYEQYF. The CDR3 nucleotides are TGTGCCAGCAGCCAGCAGGGGGCGCGGTACGAGCAGTACTTC.

Concerning this clonotype: The CDR3 ends on some other residue instead of the conserved phenylalanine or tryptophan, so this is likely a read error. CDR3 in DNA: TGTGCCAGCACTCACGGATTGGGGAGGGGAGACACCGAAGCTTTCCTT. This codes for CASTHGLGRGDTEAFL. The V gene is TRBV25-1, the J gene TRBJ1-1; D is perhaps TRBD1 (5 bases). The V gene's germline CDR1 is MGHDK and CDR2 SYGVNS. The CDR3 has 16 amino acids.

This clonotype was counted a few times. The J gene is TRBJ1-2, the V gene TRBV28, with unresolved D. V was pared by 5 bases and J by 5 bases, with 12 bases between. CDR1 is MDHEN and CDR2 is SYDVKM in the germline V gene. The CDR3 totals 13 residues. The CDR3 region has the DNA TGTGCCAGCAGTGGACCCCAGGAGTATGGCTACACCTTC. It codes for CASSGPQEYGYTF.

V is TRBV5-4 and J is TRBJ2-7; no firm D call. The CDR3 has 16 residues. V lost 3 bases, J lost 3 bases, and 19 bases lay in between. Looked up from germline, CDR1 is SGHNT and CDR2 is YYREEE (reference sequence). The CDR3 sequence: CASSSDPNPAFYEQYF. CDR3 bases: TGTGCCAGCAGCTCGGACCCGAACCCGGCCTTCTACGAGCAGTACTTC.

The rearrangement uses TRBV10-3 and TRBJ1-5; the match to TRBD1 covers 8 bases. This CDR3 region has 13 residues. The germline V gene encodes CDR1 ENHRY and CDR2 SYGVKD. V lost 4 bases to trimming and J lost 7 bases; unmatched junction nucleotides: 3. Here the CDR3 reads CAISGDRRQPQHF. As DNA, the CDR3 is TGTGCCATCAGTGGGGACAGGAGGCAGCCCCAGCATTTT.

This clonotype was recorded many times. J is TRBJ2-7 and V is TRBV9; 7 nucleotides match TRBD1. The J segment lost 0 bases and the V segment lost 4 bases, leaving 7 bases of the junction unmatched. The germline CDR1 and CDR2 sequences are SGDLS and YYNGEE. This CDR3 region has 15 residues. CDR3 nucleotides: TGTGCCAGCAGCCCTTGGGACAGTAGCTCCTACGAGCAGTACTTC. This sequence encodes CASSPWDSSSYEQYF. Supplemented by reference TRBV9 and TRBJ2-7, the full variable domain reads DSGVTQTPKHLITATGQRVTLRCSPRSGDLSVYWYQQSLDQGLQFLIQYYNGEERAKGNILERFSAQQFPDLHSELNLSSLELGDSALYFCASSPWDSSSYEQYFGPGTRLTVT.

This clonotype has ten or more counts. The genes are TRBV27 and TRBJ1-2; D unresolved. CDR3 length equals 13 residues. Trimming pared 5 bases from V and 4 bases from J, leaving 11 bases between. Germline CDR1 MNHEY, CDR2 SMNVEV (reference sequence). The CDR3 sequence is CASSATESYGYTF. The CDR3 region has the DNA TGTGCCAGCAGTGCGACCGAGAGCTATGGCTACACCTTC.

J is TRBJ1-2 and V is TRBV7-2; D not certain. V gave up 5 bases and J gave up 7 bases, with 11 bases separating them. The CDR3 has 12 amino acids. Looked up from germline, CDR1 is SGHTA and CDR2 is FQGNSA. Here the CDR3 DNA reads TGTGCCAGCAGCGACGAACGGACTGGCTACACCTTC. Translation gives CASSDERTGYTF.

With respect to this clonotype: A much larger clone lies one base from this, so it may be a read error. CDR3 sequence reads: CASSVRSSCEQYF. DNA for the CDR3: TGTGCCAGCAGTGTCCGGAGCTCCTGCGAGCAGTACTTC. The chain links TRBV11-2 to TRBJ2-7; no definite D call. The germline gives CDR1 SGHAT, CDR2 FQNNGV. The length of the CDR3 is 13 residues.

V is TRBV6-5 and J is TRBJ1-1; 9 nucleotides align to TRBD1. Germline lookup yields CDR1 MNHEY and CDR2 SVGAGI. Trimming removed 6 bases from V and 5 bases from J; junction bases left unmatched: 7. The CDR3 consists of 14 residues. The CDR3 DNA sequence: TGTGCCAGCAGACACAGGGGGCGAGGAACTGAAGCTTTCTTT. It is translated as CASRHRGRGTEAFF.

This chain uses TRBV25-1 with TRBJ1-2; 11 bases align to TRBD1. Germline V gene data show CDR1 as MGHDK and CDR2 as SYGVNS. This CDR3 is 13 amino acids long. V shed 5 bases and J 13 bases; nucleotides not matched to a gene: 9. This CDR3 reads CASSLSGQGASTF. The CDR3 coding sequence is TGTGCCAGCAGTTTATCTGGACAGGGGGCAAGCACCTTC.

The chain uses TRBV24-1 and TRBJ2-5; TRBD1 matches at 7 bases. After removal of 11 bases from V and 0 bases from J, the junction contained 11 bases not matched to a gene. The CDR3 contains 15 residues. From germline, CDR1 is KGHDR and CDR2 SFDVKD. As DNA, the CDR3 is TGTGCCAGCAGGCCAAACAGGGGCTACCAAGAGACCCAGTACTTC. Translation gives CASRPNRGYQETQYF.

This clonotype showed up just a few times. A much more abundant neighbour one base away suggests this may be a read error. The chain links TRBV7-8 to TRBJ2-7, with D possibly matching TRBD2 (7 bases). Trimming stripped 3 bases from V and 5 bases from J, with 14 bases between. This CDR3 contains 14 residues. CDR1 SGHVS and CDR2 FQNEAQ come from the germline V gene. The CDR3, as DNA: TGTGCCAGCAGCTTCAGGCGGGGGCTCGACGAGCAGTACTTC. Translation gives CASSFRRGLDEQYF. Full variable domain (missing parts from reference TRBV7-8 and TRBJ2-7): GAGVSQSPRYKVAKRGQDVALRCDPISGHVSLFWYQQALGQGPEFLTYFQNEAQLDKSGLPSDRFFAERPEGSVSTLKIQRTQQEDSAVYLCASSFRRGLDEQYFGPGTRLTVT.

Many counts were recorded for this clonotype. This chain joins TRBV7-2 and TRBJ2-5; maybe TRBD2 (6 bases). CDR3 length equals 15 residues. V gave up 1 base and J gave up 5 bases, with 14 bases separating them. Per the germline V gene, CDR1 is SGHTA and CDR2 is FQGNSA. CDR3: CASSLVLGGGETQYF. The CDR3 DNA is TGTGCCAGCAGCTTAGTGTTAGGTGGAGGGGAGACCCAGTACTTC.

Concerning this clonotype itself: Germline is not matched at one junction end, which may reflect a read error. The chain is built from TRBV5-1 and TRBJ1-3; 7 bases agree with TRBD1. CDR3 length equals 14 residues. Germline CDR1 reads SGHRS; CDR2 reads YFSETQ. CDR3 in amino acids: CASSAGQAGNTIYF. In DNA, the CDR3 is TGTGCCAGCAGCGCCGGACAGGCTGGAAACACCATATATTTT.

This clonotype appeared a few times. The gene calls are TRBV5-1 and TRBJ2-2; the D is unclear. Trimming pared 1 base from V and 0 bases from J, leaving 7 bases between. The CDR3 spans 15 residues. Germline CDR1 is SGHRS and CDR2 is YFSETQ. The DNA for the CDR3 is TGCGCCAGCAGCTTGTGGGGAACGAACACCGGGGAGCTGTTTTTT. This gives the protein CASSLWGTNTGELFF. The entire variable domain, with the rest obtained from reference TRBV5-1 and TRBJ2-2, is as follows: KAGVTQTPRYLIKTRGQQVTLSCSPISGHRSVSWYQQTPGQGLQFLFEYFSETQRNKGNFPGRFSGRQFSNSRSEMNVSTLELGDSALYLCASSLWGTNTGELFFGEGSRLTVL.

Comment on this clonotype: It may be a read error: a sequence one base away is much more abundant. CDR3: CASSEPAMNTEAYF. The CDR3 region has the DNA TGTGCCAGCAGTGAACCAGCTATGAACACTGAAGCTTACTTT. V usage is TRBV2 and J usage is TRBJ1-1; D gene ambiguous. This CDR3 region has 14 residues. Germline lookup yields CDR1 SNHLY and CDR2 FYNNEI.

The chain has TRBV6-6 and TRBJ1-2; possible D gene TRBD1, 5 bases. From germline, CDR1 is MNHNY and CDR2 SVGAGI (reference sequence). V lost 0 bases to trimming and J lost 3 bases, with 5 bases between them. This CDR3 contains 13 residues. CDR3 loop: CASSYSTDYGYTF. CDR3 nucleotides: TGTGCCAGCAGTTACTCGACAGACTATGGCTACACCTTC.

At least ten counts were recorded for this clonotype. This chain connects TRBV5-1 to TRBJ1-2, with TRBD1 identical over 8 bases. This CDR3 spans 14 amino acids. With 3 bases clipped from V and 6 bases from J, the junction kept 7 bases outside the gene matches. Germline CDR1 SGHRS, CDR2 YFSETQ. CDR3 DNA sequence: TGCGCCAGCAGCTGGGGACAGGAAGGTGATGGCTACACCTTC. Translated: CASSWGQEGDGYTF.

This clonotype has a count of ten or more. This rearrangement joins TRBV24-1 to TRBJ2-6, with D unresolved. Trimming left V 6 bases short and J 0 bases short, with 20 bases between. Germline CDR1 is KGHDR and CDR2 is SFDVKD. CDR3 size: 19 residues. CDR3 nucleotide sequence: TGTGCCACCAGTATGAAAAGGGAACCCACGATCTCTGGGGCCAACGTCCTGACTTTC. Translation: CATSMKREPTISGANVLTF.

This clonotype was picked up one time. This chain links TRBV10-3 with TRBJ2-3, with 8 bases identical to TRBD2. CDR3 length equals 16 residues. V lost 5 bases to trimming and J lost 4 bases; unmatched junction nucleotides: 11. In germline, CDR1 is ENHRY, CDR2 SYGVKD. This CDR3 reads CAISRSGVLRPDTQYF. The CDR3 DNA is TGTGCCATCAGTCGTAGCGGGGTCCTTCGGCCAGATACGCAGTATTTT.